The 8 T cell receptor beta chains in this list originate from one sample, sequenced in a study of blood T cell repertoires in COVID-19. Only in-frame clones appear in the TCRdb table, and some are missing; sequencing was by immunoSEQ multiplex PCR. In the table there are some 160,000 clones, over 70% of which are singletons. The sample consisted of peripheral blood. The receptors shown here come from a woman aged 65 to 85 who had recovered from COVID-19.

Points on this clone: Because the CDR3's place on the DNA is in doubt, the DNA is left out and the CDR3 is given as listed by TCRdb. This chain connects TRBV21-1 to TRBJ1-3. TRBV21-1 is noted as a pseudogene. Counting both end residues, the CDR3 totals 17 amino acids. The CDR3 spells CASSNGERWGSGNTIYF.

The chain uses TRBV15 and TRBJ2-7, with D possibly being TRBD1 (5 bases). The CDR3 covers 12 residues. Trimming took off 2 bases at V and 4 bases at J, with 6 bases between the two ends. The germline V gene encodes CDR1 LNHNV and CDR2 YYDKDF (reference sequence). CDR3 residues: CATSRQGYEQYF. CDR3 coding DNA: TGTGCCACCAGCAGACAGGGTTACGAGCAGTACTTC.

The V call is TRBV19, the J call TRBJ2-1; a possible D gene is TRBD1 (5 bases). V was trimmed by 9 bases and J by 0 bases, leaving 15 bases between them. The CDR3 spans 15 residues. Germline loops: CDR1 LNHDA, CDR2 SQIVND (reference sequence). CDR3 nucleotides: TGTGCCAGAACGATGCGAGACAGCTCCTACAATGAGCAGTTCTTC. Translation gives CARTMRDSSYNEQFF.

This chain uses TRBV5-1 with TRBJ1-1; the D gene is possibly TRBD1 (6 bases). Germline V CDR1 and CDR2: SGHRS, YFSETQ. This CDR3 is built from 15 residues. V lost 5 bases and J lost 6, with 20 bases in between. Written as DNA, the CDR3 is TGCGCCAGCAGTTGGGCGGGGGGGGCTGGCGCTGAAGCTTTCTTT. It yields the protein CASSWAGGAGAEAFF.

This chain joins TRBV5-4 and TRBJ2-2, with 7 bases that match TRBD2. V dropped 2 bases and J dropped 2; count of bases not matched to a gene: 15. The length of the CDR3 is 19 residues. Germline V gene data show CDR1 as SGHNT and CDR2 as YYREEE (reference sequence). CDR3 amino acids: CASSFPEGHGGTNTGELFF. The CDR3 bases are TGTGCCAGCAGCTTCCCCGAGGGGCACGGGGGGACTAACACCGGGGAGCTGTTTTTT.

J is TRBJ2-7 and V is TRBV5-1; 12 nucleotides align to TRBD2. This CDR3 contains 14 residues. With V trimmed by 3 bases and J by 7 bases, 5 bases remained unmatched. The germline gives CDR1 SGHRS, CDR2 YFSETQ. The CDR3 sequence is CASSWSGLAGEQYF. The CDR3 coding sequence is TGCGCCAGCAGCTGGAGCGGACTAGCGGGGGAGCAGTACTTC.

The chain couples TRBV9 to TRBJ2-7, with TRBD1 identical over 11 bases. V shed 0 bases and J 3 bases; nucleotides not matched to a gene: 2. The CDR3 consists of 15 residues. Germline lookup yields CDR1 SGDLS and CDR2 YYNGEE. The CDR3 region is CASSVEGQGGYEQYF. In nucleotides, the CDR3 is TGTGCCAGCAGCGTAGAGGGACAGGGGGGCTACGAGCAGTACTTC.

The chain links TRBV6-5 to TRBJ1-1; D is undetermined. The germline V and J ends were trimmed by 2 bases and 1 base, with 11 bases remaining between them. CDR1 MNHEY and CDR2 SVGAGI come from the germline V gene. The CDR3 runs to 15 residues. Here the CDR3 reads CASSYAGLGNTEAFF. The CDR3 coding sequence is TGTGCCAGCAGTTACGCTGGGCTGGGGAACACTGAAGCTTTCTTT.